This record covers a single T cell receptor (beta chain). V dropped 7 bases and J dropped 4; count of bases not matched to a gene: 7. Germline V gene sequence: CDR1 SNHLY, CDR2 FYNNEI. There are 15 residues in the CDR3. The sample belongs to a study of cytomegalovirus exposure and HLA in healthy donors. Researchers ran the PCR with 60 Vbeta and 13 Jbeta primers. The data were produced by immunoSEQ multiplex PCR, yet TCRdb's version contains in-frame clones alone and is incomplete. In the table there are about 130,000 clones, more than 70% of which are singletons. Sequencing was performed on PBMCs. This receptor was identified in a young man in good health and CMV-seronegative. The chain joins TRBV2 to TRBJ1-4; 9 bases fit TRBD1. CDR3 DNA: TGTGCCAGCATTCGGACAGGGGCAAATAATGAAAAACTGTTTTTT. Its translation is CASIRTGANNEKLFF.